The 7 T cell receptor beta chains presented below share a single source sample, sequenced in a study of cytomegalovirus exposure and HLA in healthy donors. This PCR relied on a set of 60 Vbeta primers and 13 Jbeta primers. Method: immunoSEQ multiplex PCR; TCRdb's copy keeps in-frame clones and lacks some. The sample data list 55,000 to 70,000 clones. Material: PBMCs. The receptors were sampled from a female donor in good health and CMV-seropositive.

The chain couples TRBV7-9 to TRBJ2-3, with 7 bases lining up with TRBD2. V trimming: 5 bases; J trimming: 0 bases; junction bases outside the gene matches: 11. The CDR3 has 17 amino acids. Per the germline V gene, CDR1 is SEHNR and CDR2 is FQNEAQ (reference sequence). The CDR3 region has the DNA TGTGCCAGCAGCCAACCGGCCGGACTAGATAGCACAGATACGCAGTATTTT. This codes for CASSQPAGLDSTDTQYF. Looking up the rest from reference TRBV7-9 and TRBJ2-3 gives the full variable domain: DTGVSQNPRHKITKRGQNVTFRCDPISEHNRLYWYRQTLGQGPEFLTYFQNEAQLEKSRLLSDRFSAERPKGSFSTLEIQRTEQGDSAMYLCASSQPAGLDSTDTQYFGPGTRLTVL.

The genes are TRBV7-6 and TRBJ2-7, with D unresolved. Germline loops: CDR1 SGHVS, CDR2 FNYEAQ. Trimming took 1 base from V and 3 from J, leaving 4 bases between them. The CDR3 runs 12 residues. In DNA, the CDR3 is TGTGCCAGCAGCTTAGGAGACTACGAGCAGTACTTC. This translates into CASSLGDYEQYF.

V is TRBV28 and J is TRBJ1-6, with D possibly TRBD1 on 6 matching bases. Germline lookup yields CDR1 MDHEN and CDR2 SYDVKM. CDR3 length: 14 amino acids. Trimming pared 5 bases from V and 9 bases from J, leaving 14 bases between. CDR3 nucleotide sequence: TGTGCCAGCAGTCTAGCCACAGGGTTTTCACCCCTCCACTTT. It encodes CASSLATGFSPLHF.

CDR3 sequence: CASSLTHREEGGYTF. CDR3 coding DNA: TGTGCCAGCAGCTTGACCCACCGGGAGGAGGGTGGCTACACCTTC. The rearrangement joins TRBV5-6 to TRBJ1-2; no reliable D call. Deletions cut 1 base from V and 7 bases from J, with 17 bases between. The CDR3 length is 15 residues. CDR1 SGHDT and CDR2 YYEEEE come from the germline V gene.

The gene calls are TRBV6-5 and TRBJ2-7; 11 bases fit TRBD1. This CDR3 region has 15 residues. With V trimmed by 2 bases and J by 6 bases, 6 bases remained unmatched. In germline, CDR1 is MNHEY, CDR2 SVGAGI. CDR3 sequence: CASSYGTGGVSEQYF. The CDR3 DNA is TGTGCCAGCAGTTACGGGACAGGGGGAGTATCCGAGCAGTACTTC.

V is TRBV5-1 and J is TRBJ2-7; D is perhaps TRBD1 (7 bases). CDR1 and CDR2 (germline): SGHRS, YFSETQ. Trimming removed 3 bases at V and 0 bases at J, with 13 bases between. The CDR3 extends over 15 amino acids. CDR3 residues: CASSWGDRSSYEQYF. The CDR3 DNA reads as TGCGCCAGCAGCTGGGGGGACAGAAGCTCCTACGAGCAGTACTTC.

The chain has TRBV9 and TRBJ2-6, with 9 bases matching TRBD1. The CDR3 length is 20 residues. The V and J ends lost 0 bases and 2 bases, in that order; junction bases with no gene match: 12. Germline CDR1 SGDLS, CDR2 YYNGEE. The CDR3 DNA reads as TGTGCCAGCAGCGTAGCTACCAAGGGGGACAGGGTGGCTGGGGCCAACGTCCTGACTTTC. Encoded protein: CASSVATKGDRVAGANVLTF.